This TCR beta chain was obtained from a study of post-analysis software for immune sequencing data. Study summary: Relapsing-remitting, secondary progressive and progressive-relapsing multiple sclerosis were all included among the disease courses. Study outcomes and limitations: Relative to controls, patients had a few TRBV segments at higher frequency, with TRBV5-6, TRBV5-1 and TRBV20-1 among these. Samples sharing a preparation batch grouped tightly together when assessed by F measure. Compared against controls, patients with multiple sclerosis displayed significantly lower normalized Chao1 diversity.

As to this clonotype: No antigen is known for it.

Germline loops: CDR1 SGHTA, CDR2 FQGNSA. This CDR3 contains 14 residues. The V and J ends lost 8 bases and 0 bases respectively, with 11 bases between them. Libraries were made from TCR beta cDNA, and they carried unique molecular identifiers. TCRdb re-called the PCR reads through MiXCR, storing one row per CDR3 protein. The sample consists of under 650,000 distinct CDR3 sequences, roughly two fifths of them appearing once. The gene calls are TRBV7-2 and TRBJ2-1; the D gene is possibly TRBD2 (5 bases). Input material: blood. This clonotype was sampled from a girl aged 5 to 17 with multiple sclerosis. The CDR3 nucleotides are TGTGCCAGCCAAGAGGGCGGCTCCTACAATGAGCAGTTCTTC. Translated: CASQEGGSYNEQFF.